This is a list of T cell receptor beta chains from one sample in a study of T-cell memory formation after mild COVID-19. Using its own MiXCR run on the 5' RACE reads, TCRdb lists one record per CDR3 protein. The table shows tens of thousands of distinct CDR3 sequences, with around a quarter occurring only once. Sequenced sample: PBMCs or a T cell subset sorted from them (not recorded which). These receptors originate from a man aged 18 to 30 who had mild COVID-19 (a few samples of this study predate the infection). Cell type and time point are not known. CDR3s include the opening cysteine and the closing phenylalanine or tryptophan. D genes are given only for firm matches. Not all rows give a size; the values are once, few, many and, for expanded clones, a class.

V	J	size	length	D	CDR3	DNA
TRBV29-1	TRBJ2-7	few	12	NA	CSVESGRYEQYF	TGCAGCGTCGAATCGGGTCGATACGAGCAGTACTTC
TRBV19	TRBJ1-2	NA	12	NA	CASKQGAYGYTF	TGTGCCAGTAAACAGGGCGCCTATGGCTACACCTTC
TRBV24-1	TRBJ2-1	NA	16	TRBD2	CATSDHSGGPDNEQFF	TGTGCCACCAGTGATCATAGCGGGGGGCCCGACAATGAGCAGTTCTTC
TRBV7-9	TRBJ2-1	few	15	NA	CASSPYPPLGSRQFF	TGTGCCAGCAGCCCGTACCCCCCCCTCGGGAGTCGGCAGTTCTTC
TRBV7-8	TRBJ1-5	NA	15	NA	CASSLPGPVNQPQHF	TGTGCCAGCAGCTTACCCGGGCCAGTAAATCAGCCCCAGCATTTT
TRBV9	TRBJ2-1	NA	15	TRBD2	CASSVLAGATVEQFF	TGTGCCAGCAGCGTACTAGCGGGGGCCACGGTTGAGCAGTTCTTC
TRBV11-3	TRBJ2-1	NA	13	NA	CASSPVPGNEQFF	TGTGCCAGCAGCCCGGTACCTGGGAATGAGCAGTTCTTC
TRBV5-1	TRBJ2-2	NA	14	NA	CASSLVHRTGELFF	TGCGCCAGCAGCTTGGTGCACCGGACCGGGGAGCTGTTTTTT
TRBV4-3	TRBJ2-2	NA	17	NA	CASSQEGLLENTGELFF	TGCGCCAGCAGCCAAGAAGGTTTACTGGAGAACACCGGGGAGCTGTTTTTT
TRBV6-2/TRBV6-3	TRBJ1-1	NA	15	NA	CASRNTGIWFTEAFF	TGTGCCAGCAGGAACACAGGGATCTGGTTCACTGAAGCTTTCTTT